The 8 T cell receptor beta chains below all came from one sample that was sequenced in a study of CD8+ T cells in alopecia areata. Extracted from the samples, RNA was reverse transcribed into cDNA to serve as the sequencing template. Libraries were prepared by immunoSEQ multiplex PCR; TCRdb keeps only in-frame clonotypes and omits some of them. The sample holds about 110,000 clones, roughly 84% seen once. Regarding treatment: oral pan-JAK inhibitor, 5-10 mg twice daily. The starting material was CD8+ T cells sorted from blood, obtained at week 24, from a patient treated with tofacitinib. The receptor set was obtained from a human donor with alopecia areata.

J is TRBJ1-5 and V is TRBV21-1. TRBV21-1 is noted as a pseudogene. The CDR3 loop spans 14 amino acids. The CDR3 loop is CASSLGRESQPQHF. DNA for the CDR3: TGTGCCAGCAGCCTTGGGCGGGAGAGTCAGCCCCAGCATTTT.

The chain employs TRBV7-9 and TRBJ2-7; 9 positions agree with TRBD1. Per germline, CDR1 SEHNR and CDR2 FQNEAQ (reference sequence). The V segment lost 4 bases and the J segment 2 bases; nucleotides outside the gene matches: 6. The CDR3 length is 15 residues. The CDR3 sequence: CASSSRDRAPYEQYF. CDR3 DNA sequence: TGTGCCAGCAGCTCCCGGGACAGGGCCCCCTACGAGCAGTACTTC.

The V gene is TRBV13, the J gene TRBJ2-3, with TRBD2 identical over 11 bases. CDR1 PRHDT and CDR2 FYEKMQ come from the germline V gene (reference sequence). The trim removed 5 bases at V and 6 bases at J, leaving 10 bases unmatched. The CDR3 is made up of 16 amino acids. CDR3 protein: CASSLTSGGRWDTQYF. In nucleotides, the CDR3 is TGTGCCAGCAGCCTCACTAGCGGGGGCAGATGGGATACGCAGTATTTT.

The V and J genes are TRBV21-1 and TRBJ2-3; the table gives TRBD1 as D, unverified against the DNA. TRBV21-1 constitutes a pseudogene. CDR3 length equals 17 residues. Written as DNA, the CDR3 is TGTGCCAGCAGCAAAGCGGGGCGACAGGTTAGCACAGATACGCAGTATTTT. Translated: CASSKAGRQVSTDTQYF.

Written as DNA, the CDR3 is TGCGCCAGCAGCTTGGCAAGCGGGAACCCCTACAATGAGCAGTTCTTC. This translates into CASSLASGNPYNEQFF. J is TRBJ2-1 and V is TRBV5-1; 7 positions match TRBD2. Germline CDR1 and CDR2: SGHRS and YFSETQ. The CDR3 is 16 amino acids. V lost 0 bases and J lost 2; bases outside the gene matches: 5.

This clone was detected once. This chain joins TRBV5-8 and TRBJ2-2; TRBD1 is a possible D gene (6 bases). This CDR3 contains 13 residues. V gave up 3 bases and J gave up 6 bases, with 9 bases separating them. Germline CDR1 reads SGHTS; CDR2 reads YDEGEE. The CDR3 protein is CASSYREPGELFF. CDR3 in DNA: TGTGCCAGCAGCTACAGGGAGCCCGGGGAGCTGTTTTTT.

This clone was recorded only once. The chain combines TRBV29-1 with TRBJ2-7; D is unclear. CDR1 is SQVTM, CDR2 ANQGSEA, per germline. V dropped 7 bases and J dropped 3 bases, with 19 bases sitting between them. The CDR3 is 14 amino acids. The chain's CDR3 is CSDDTSRTYYEQYF. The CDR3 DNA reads TGCAGCGACGATACCTCCCGGACCTACTACGAGCAGTACTTC.

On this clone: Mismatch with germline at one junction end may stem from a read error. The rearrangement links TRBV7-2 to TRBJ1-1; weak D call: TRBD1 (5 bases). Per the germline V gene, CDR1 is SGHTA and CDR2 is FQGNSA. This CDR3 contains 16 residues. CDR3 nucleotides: TGTGCCGGCAGCTTTTACAGCATGGGGCTGAACACTGAAGCTTTCTTT. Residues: CAGSFYSMGLNTEAFF. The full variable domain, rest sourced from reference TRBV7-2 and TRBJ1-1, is GAGVSQSPSNKVTEKGKDVELRCDPISGHTALYWYRQSLGQGLEFLIYFQGNSAPDKSGLPSDRFSAERTGGSVSTLTIQRTQQEDSAVYLCAGSFYSMGLNTEAFFGQGTRLTVV.